This T cell receptor beta chain was found in a study of long-term antiretroviral therapy in people with HIV. The run of the v3.0 immunoSEQ assay was at survey level. Only in-frame clones appear in the TCRdb table, and some are missing; sequencing was by immunoSEQ multiplex PCR. Seen here are about 30,000 clones, about 88% observed once, and the top ten hold approximately 4.8%. Trimming removed 4 bases at V and 6 bases at J, with 16 bases between. The germline V gene encodes CDR1 SGHDN and CDR2 FVKESK. The CDR3 totals 15 residues. The V call is TRBV14, the J call TRBJ2-1; D might be TRBD1 (5 bases). This sequence originates from a woman in her twenties or thirties with HIV. The specimen was unsorted PBMCs, collected 2.8 years before starting antiretroviral therapy. The CDR3 sequence is CASSPGISPINEQFF. The CDR3 nucleotides are TGTGCCAGCAGCCCAGGGATCTCCCCCATCAATGAGCAGTTCTTC.